The 14 T cell receptor beta chains given below trace back to one sample, sequenced in a study of blood T cells in healthy people across ages. The use of a sample-barcoded 5' primer and a J-beta primer mix characterized a second PCR of roughly 6 to 11 cycles. TCRdb reprocessed the 5' RACE reads with MiXCR, giving one entry per CDR3 protein. The sample lists about 1.4 million distinct CDR3 sequences, almost 60% seen once, with roughly 6.3% in the top ten. The sample comprised blood. These receptors were taken from a man aged 18 to 29 in good health.

The chain recombines TRBV10-3 with TRBJ2-7, with D possibly TRBD2 on 5 matching bases. CDR1 and CDR2 from the germline V gene are ENHRY and SYGVKD. V was pared by 8 bases and J by 6 bases, with 11 bases between. The CDR3 has 11 residues. The DNA of the CDR3 is TGTGCCATCGGAGGCGGATTCGAGCAGTACTTC. This gives the protein CAIGGGFEQYF.

This clonotype has only a few counts. The V and J genes are TRBV25-1 and TRBJ2-4; D may be TRBD1 (5 bases). With the DNA end fitting TRBJ2-7 better, the J assignment may be wrong. The CDR3 covers 14 residues. Germline-derived CDR1 and CDR2 are MGHDK and SYGVNS. Here the CDR3 DNA reads TGTGCCAGCAGTGAATGGAAGGGGTCCTACGAGCAGTACTTC. Translating it yields CASSEWKGSYEQYF.

There are a few counts of this clonotype. The chain carries TRBV7-9 and TRBJ2-5; 9 bases are a match to TRBD1. This CDR3 comprises 17 residues. The V gene end was trimmed by 1 base and the J gene end by 5 bases; junction bases not matched to a gene: 11. Germline values: CDR1 SEHNR, CDR2 FQNEAQ (reference sequence). CDR3 in DNA: TGTGCCAGCAGCTTAGAGTACTGGGACAGGGTTGCGGAGACCCAGTACTTC. Its translation: CASSLEYWDRVAETQYF.

The J gene is TRBJ2-5, the V gene TRBV15, with 7 bases that match TRBD2. Germline V CDR1 and CDR2: LNHNV, YYDKDF (reference sequence). The CDR3 spans 17 residues. V was clipped by 4 bases and J by 2 bases; unmatched bases: 13. The CDR3 loop reads CATSMIGGGIQQETQYF. The CDR3 DNA reads TGTGCCACCAGCATGATTGGGGGGGGGATCCAACAAGAGACCCAGTACTTC. Drawing the rest from reference TRBV15 and TRBJ2-5, the complete variable domain is DAMVIQNPRYQVTQFGKPVTLSCSQTLNHNVMYWYQQKSSQAPKLLFHYYDKDFNNEADTPDNFQSRRPNTSFCFLDIRSPGLGDTAMYLCATSMIGGGIQQETQYFGPGTRLLVL.

The chain combines TRBV29-1 with TRBJ2-1; D may be TRBD1 (6 bases). This CDR3 spans 15 amino acids. Germline values: CDR1 SQVTM, CDR2 ANQGSEA. Trimming removed 4 bases at V and 4 bases at J, with 17 bases between. CDR3 nucleotides: TGCAGCGTTGGGCCGACAGGTAGAGCGTACAATGAGCAGTTCTTC. Its translation: CSVGPTGRAYNEQFF.

The V call is TRBV11-1, the J call TRBJ2-4, with D perhaps TRBD1 (6 bases). The J call may be in error: the DNA end matches TRBJ2-7 better. The CDR3 is 12 amino acids. The germline V gene has CDR1 SGHAT and CDR2 FQDESV (reference sequence). For the CDR3, the DNA is TGTGCCAGCAGGGGCCGCAGGGGCGAGCAGTACTTC. Translation: CASRGRRGEQYF.

The chain links TRBV21-1 to TRBJ1-4; the DNA was not used to check the table's D call, TRBD1. TRBV21-1 is given as a pseudogene. The CDR3 spans 15 residues. The CDR3 spells CASSRDARTNEKLFF. In nucleotides, the CDR3 is TGTGCCAGCAGCAGGGACGCGAGGACTAATGAAAAACTGTTTTTT.

This chain links TRBV9 with TRBJ2-1; TRBD2 aligns across 8 bases. Losses at the gene ends were 2 bases for V and 7 bases for J; bases not matched to a gene: 11. The CDR3 is 16 amino acids. The V gene's germline CDR1 is SGDLS and CDR2 YYNGEE. The CDR3 nucleotides are TGTGCCAGCAGCGTCTCACGGGGAGTAGCGGGGAATGAGCAGTTCTTC. It encodes CASSVSRGVAGNEQFF.

This chain joins TRBV4-3 and TRBJ2-2; 7 nucleotides match TRBD2. V trimming: 1 base; J trimming: 0 bases; junction bases outside the gene matches: 2. Germline V lookup: CDR1 LGHNA, CDR2 YSLEER. The CDR3 is 16 residues long. The CDR3 sequence is CASSQGAGPNTGELFF. The CDR3 DNA sequence: TGCGCCAGCAGCCAAGGAGCGGGGCCGAACACCGGGGAGCTGTTTTTT.

This rearrangement joins TRBV7-9 to TRBJ2-7, with a tentative D call TRBD1 (5 bases). Germline values: CDR1 SEHNR, CDR2 FQNEAQ (reference sequence). Trimming shortened V by 3 bases and J by 2 bases, and 14 bases separated the two germline ends. CDR3 size: 15 residues. CDR3 bases: TGTGCCAGCAGCTTTGGTGCAGGGTCCACCTACGAGCAGTACTTC. The encoded protein is CASSFGAGSTYEQYF. The full variable domain, its missing parts supplied by reference TRBV7-9 and TRBJ2-7, is DTGVSQNPRHKITKRGQNVTFRCDPISEHNRLYWYRQTLGQGPEFLTYFQNEAQLEKSRLLSDRFSAERPKGSFSTLEIQRTEQGDSAMYLCASSFGAGSTYEQYFGPGTRLTVT.

The chain couples TRBV6-2 or TRBV6-3 to TRBJ2-7; no clear D. Germline V gene data show CDR1 as MNHEY and CDR2 as SVGEGT. The CDR3 has 16 residues. V was trimmed by 6 bases and J by 2 bases, leaving 20 bases between them. CDR3 amino acids: CASSPRPQTDTYEQYF. As DNA, the CDR3 is TGTGCCAGCAGCCCTCGTCCCCAGACGGATACCTACGAGCAGTACTTC.

The sample holds a few counts of this clonotype. V is TRBV28 and J is TRBJ2-5; unclear D gene. Trimming shortened V by 2 bases and J by 3 bases, and 10 bases separated the two germline ends. The germline gives CDR1 MDHEN, CDR2 SYDVKM. The CDR3 is 14 amino acids. CDR3 region: CASSLGGIKETQYF. The CDR3 DNA sequence: TGTGCCAGCAGTTTAGGTGGTATCAAAGAGACCCAGTACTTC. Looking up the rest from reference TRBV28 and TRBJ2-5 gives the full variable domain: DVKVTQSSRYLVKRTGEKVFLECVQDMDHENMFWYRQDPGLGLRLIYFSYDVKMKEKGDIPEGYSVSREKKERFSLILESASTNQTSMYLCASSLGGIKETQYFGPGTRLLVL.

This clonotype was found once. The V and J genes are TRBV12-3 or TRBV12-4 and TRBJ2-1; TRBD1 matches at 7 bases. Near its end, the DNA agrees better with TRBJ2-7, so the J call may be wrong. There are 15 residues in the CDR3. The CDR3 loop reads CASSPDRAGADEQYF. In nucleotides, the CDR3 is TGTGCCAGCAGCCCCGACAGGGCTGGGGCGGACGAGCAGTACTTC.

Only one count was recorded for this clonotype. CDR3 sequence: CSARDGGRPDTQYF. Here the CDR3 DNA reads TGCAGTGCTAGAGATGGGGGGAGGCCAGATACGCAGTATTTT. The chain combines TRBV20-1 with TRBJ2-3, with a tentative D call TRBD2 (6 bases). The germline V gene encodes CDR1 DFQATT and CDR2 SNEGSKA (reference sequence). The V end was cut by 0 bases, the J end by 4 bases, with 11 bases between. CDR3 length equals 14 residues.